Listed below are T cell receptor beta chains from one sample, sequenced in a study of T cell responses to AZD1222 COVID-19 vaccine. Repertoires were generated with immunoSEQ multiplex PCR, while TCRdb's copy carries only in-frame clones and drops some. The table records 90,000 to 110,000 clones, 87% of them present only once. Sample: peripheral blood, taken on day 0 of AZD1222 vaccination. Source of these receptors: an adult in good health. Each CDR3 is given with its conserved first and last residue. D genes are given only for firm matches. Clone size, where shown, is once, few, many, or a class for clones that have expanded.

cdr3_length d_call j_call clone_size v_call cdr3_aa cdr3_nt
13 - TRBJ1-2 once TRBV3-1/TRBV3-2 CASSQDLGNGYTF TGTGCCAGCAGCCAAGACTTGGGAAATGGCTACACCTTC
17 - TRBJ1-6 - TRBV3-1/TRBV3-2 CASSQDRSALHNSPLHF TGTGCCAGCAGCCAAGATCGTTCGGCTCTCCATAATTCACCCCTCCACTTT
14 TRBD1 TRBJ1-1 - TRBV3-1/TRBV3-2 CASSQLGTGSEAFF TGTGCCAGCAGCCAACTAGGGACAGGGTCGGAAGCTTTCTTT
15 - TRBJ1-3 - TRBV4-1 CASSQEGVSGNTIYF TGCGCCAGCAGCCAGGAGGGGGTCTCTGGAAACACCATATATTTT
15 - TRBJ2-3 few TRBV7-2 CASSLGLMSTDTQYF TGTGCCAGCAGCTTAGGACTAATGAGCACAGATACGCAGTATTTT
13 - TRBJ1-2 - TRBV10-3 CAISSTAGYGYTF TGTGCCATCAGTTCAACAGCAGGGTATGGCTACACCTTC
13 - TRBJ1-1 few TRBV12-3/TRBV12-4 CASSFAETTEAFF TGTGCCAGCAGTTTCGCGGAAACCACTGAAGCTTTCTTT
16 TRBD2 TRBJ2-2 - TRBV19 CASTSGSGKSIGELFF TGTGCCAGTACCTCAGGAAGCGGGAAAAGCATCGGGGAGCTGTTTTTT
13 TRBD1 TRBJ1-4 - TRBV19 CASGQESNEKLFF TGTGCCAGCGGACAGGAGTCTAATGAAAAACTGTTTTTT
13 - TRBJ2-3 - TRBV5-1 CASTRGSTDTQYF TGCGCCAGCACTAGAGGCAGCACAGATACGCAGTATTTT
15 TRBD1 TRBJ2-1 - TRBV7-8 CASSRDRDSNNEQFF TGTGCCAGCAGCCGAGACCGGGACAGCAACAATGAGCAGTTCTTC
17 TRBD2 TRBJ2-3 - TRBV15 CATSRPPSGVSTDTQYF TGTGCCACCAGCAGACCTCCTAGCGGGGTTAGCACAGATACGCAGTATTTT
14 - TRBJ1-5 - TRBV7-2 CASSFLGGNQPQHF TGTGCCAGCAGCTTTCTGGGGGGCAATCAGCCCCAGCATTTT
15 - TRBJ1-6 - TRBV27 CASSLLTPLNSPLHF TGTGCCAGCAGTTTATTAACACCCCTTAATTCACCCCTCCACTTT
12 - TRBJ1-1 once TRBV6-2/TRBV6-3 CASSYGGGRAFF TGTGCCAGCAGTTACGGGGGGGGGAGAGCTTTCTTT